The following is a TCR beta chain sequence with its context. TCR beta CDR3 regions were amplified from RNA transcripts. In the first round, RT-PCR was carried out with HTBI primers, and a multiplex PCR formed the second round. TCRdb reanalysed the multiplex PCR reads using MiXCR and keeps one entry per CDR3 protein. The sample lists approximately 160,000 distinct CDR3 sequences; around 39% were seen once. The study excluded patients with other autoimmune diseases, uncontrolled infections, pregnancy or lactation. PBMCs were isolated by Ficoll-Paque density gradient centrifugation, using 7.5 to 10 ml of fresh peripheral blood as the starting material. These data come from a study of Graves' ophthalmopathy and Graves' hyperthyroidism. Background on the study: Prior to any treatment, peripheral blood was collected at the time of initial diagnosis.

CDR1 and CDR2 (germline): MDHEN, SYDVKM. Germline trimming cut 5 bases from V and 11 bases from J; bases unmatched to any gene: 3. The CDR3 covers 10 residues. Specimen: peripheral blood. The sequence was collected from a young man with Graves' ophthalmopathy. The chain links TRBV28 to TRBJ2-7, with 7 bases identical to TRBD1. The CDR3 DNA is TGTGCCAGCAGTCGACAGGGCAAGTACTTC. Encoded protein: CASSRQGKYF.